Detailed here is one T cell receptor (beta chain). What it recognizes is unknown. TCRdb keeps only in-frame clones here, not all; method: immunoSEQ multiplex PCR. The sample includes around 56,000 clones, approximately 83% of them seen just once. The data derive from a study of OX40 agonist ivuxolimab in advanced cancers. Study summary: Melanoma, hepatocellular carcinoma, head and neck or renal cell cancer occurred in dose-escalation patients. Study-level findings and limits: Averaging showed that CD8+ T cells had more expanded clones than CD4+ did. Several nonresponders also turned out to have low normalized T-cell clonal expansion. At 0.1-3.0 mg/kg, partial responders had clonal expansion among the lowest observed.

Between the trimmed V and J ends, which lost 3 bases and 7 bases, there was a span of 10 bases. This CDR3 has 13 amino acids. CDR1 and CDR2 from the germline V gene are LNHDA and SQIVND (reference sequence). The starting material was CD4+ or CD8+ T cells sorted from blood, obtained in a trial of the OX40 agonist ivuxolimab. V and J are TRBV19 and TRBJ1-5; D may be TRBD1 (6 bases). This receptor was obtained from an adult with an advanced solid tumor such as melanoma, head and neck, liver or kidney cancer. This CDR3 is CASSMGGAQPQHF. CDR3 nucleotides: TGTGCCAGTAGTATGGGGGGGGCACAGCCCCAGCATTTT.